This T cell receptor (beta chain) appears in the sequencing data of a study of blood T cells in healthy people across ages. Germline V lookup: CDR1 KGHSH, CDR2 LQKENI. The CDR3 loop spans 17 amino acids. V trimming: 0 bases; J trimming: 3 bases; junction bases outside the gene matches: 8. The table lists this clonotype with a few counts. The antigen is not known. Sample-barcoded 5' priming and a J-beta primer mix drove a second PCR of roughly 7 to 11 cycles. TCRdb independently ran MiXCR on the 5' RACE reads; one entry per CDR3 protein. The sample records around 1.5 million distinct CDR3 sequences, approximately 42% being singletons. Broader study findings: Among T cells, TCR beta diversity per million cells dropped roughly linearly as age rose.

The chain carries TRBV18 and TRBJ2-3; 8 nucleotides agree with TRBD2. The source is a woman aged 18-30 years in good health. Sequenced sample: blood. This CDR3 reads CASSPPASGSSTDTQYF. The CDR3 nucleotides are TGTGCCAGCTCACCACCGGCGAGCGGGAGCTCTACAGATACGCAGTATTTT. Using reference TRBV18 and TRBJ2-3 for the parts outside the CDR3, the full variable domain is NAGVMQNPRHLVRRRGQEARLRCSPMKGHSHVYWYRQLPEEGLKFMVYLQKENIIDESGMPKERFSAEFPKEGPSILRIQQVVRGDSAAYFCASSPPASGSSTDTQYFGPGTRLTVL.